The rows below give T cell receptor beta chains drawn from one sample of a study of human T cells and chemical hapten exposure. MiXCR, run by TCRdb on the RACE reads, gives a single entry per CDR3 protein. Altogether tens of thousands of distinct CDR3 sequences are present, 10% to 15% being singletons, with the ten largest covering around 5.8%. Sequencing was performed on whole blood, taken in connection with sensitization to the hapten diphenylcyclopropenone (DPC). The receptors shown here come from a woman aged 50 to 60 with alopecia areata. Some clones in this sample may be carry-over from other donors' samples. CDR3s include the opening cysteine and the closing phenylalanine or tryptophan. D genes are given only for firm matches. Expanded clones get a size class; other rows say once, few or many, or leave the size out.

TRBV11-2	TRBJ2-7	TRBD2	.	CASSLGLAGIYEQYF	TGTGCCAGCAGCTTGGGACTAGCGGGGATCTACGAGCAGTACTTC
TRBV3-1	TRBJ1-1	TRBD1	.	CASSRAVTTGTGNTEAFF	TGTGCCAGCAGCCGAGCGGTAACTACCGGGACAGGGAACACTGAAGCTTTCTTT
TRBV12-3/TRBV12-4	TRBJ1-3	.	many	CASSLGGLGHTIYF	TGTGCCAGCAGTTTAGGAGGGTTAGGACACACCATATATTTT
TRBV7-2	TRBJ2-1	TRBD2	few	CASSKDPLAGVSNEQFF	TGTGCCAGCAGCAAGGACCCGCTAGCGGGAGTATCCAATGAGCAGTTCTTC
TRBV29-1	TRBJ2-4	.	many	CSRLRGLPPANIQYF	TGCAGCCGCCTAAGAGGATTGCCCCCAGCAAACATTCAGTACTTC
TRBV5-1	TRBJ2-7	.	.	CASSLGGGPQTYEQYF	TGCGCCAGCAGCTTGGGCGGGGGCCCCCAAACCTACGAGCAGTACTTC
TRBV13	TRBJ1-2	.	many	CASSLEYYGYTF	TGTGCCAGCAGCTTGGAATATTATGGCTACACCTTC
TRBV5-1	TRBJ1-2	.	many	CASSTGPNRGYTF	TGCGCCAGCAGCACAGGGCCGAACCGCGGCTACACCTTC
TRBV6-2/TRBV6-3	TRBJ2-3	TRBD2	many	CASSSGTSGRYTDTQYF	TGTGCCAGCAGCTCCGGGACTAGCGGGAGGTACACAGATACGCAGTATTTT
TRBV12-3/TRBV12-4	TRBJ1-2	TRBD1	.	CASSFGTVYGYTF	TGTGCCAGCAGTTTCGGGACAGTTTATGGCTACACCTTC
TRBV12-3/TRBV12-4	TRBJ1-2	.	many	CASSLALPTANYGYTF	TGTGCCAGCAGTTTAGCGCTACCGACAGCTAACTATGGCTACACCTTC
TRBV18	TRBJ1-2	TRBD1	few	CASSPSGTVSDGYTF	TGTGCCAGCTCACCATCCGGGACAGTCTCGGATGGCTACACCTTC
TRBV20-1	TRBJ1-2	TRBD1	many	CSASQRTGDFYTF	TGCAGTGCCTCGCAACGAACAGGGGATTTCTACACCTTC
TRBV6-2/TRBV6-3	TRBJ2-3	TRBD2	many	CASMETSRVRNTQYF	TGTGCCAGCATGGAGACTAGCAGAGTCCGGAATACGCAGTATTTT
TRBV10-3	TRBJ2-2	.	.	CAITNTGELFF	TGTGCCATCACGAACACCGGGGAGCTGTTTTTT
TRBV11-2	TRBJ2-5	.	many	CASSFLGRVGETQYF	TGTGCCAGCAGCTTCCTGGGCAGGGTAGGAGAGACCCAGTACTTC
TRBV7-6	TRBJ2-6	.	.	CASSSPGGSGANVLTF	TGTGCCAGCAGCTCCCCCGGTGGCTCTGGGGCCAACGTCCTGACTTTC
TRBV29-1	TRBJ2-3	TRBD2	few	CSGGAGGYTDTQYF	TGCAGCGGGGGAGCGGGAGGATACACAGATACGCAGTATTTT
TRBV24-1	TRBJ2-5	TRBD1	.	CATSVRRQGKETQYF	TGTGCCACCAGTGTTAGGCGACAGGGGAAGGAGACCCAGTACTTC
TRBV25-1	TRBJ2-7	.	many	CATARESYEQYF	TGTGCCACTGCCAGGGAGTCCTACGAGCAGTACTTC
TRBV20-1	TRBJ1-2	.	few	CSAPTGGYYGYTF	TGCAGTGCCCCCACGGGTGGGTACTATGGCTACACCTTC
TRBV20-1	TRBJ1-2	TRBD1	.	CSATTRDREVYGYTF	TGCAGTGCTACTACCCGGGACAGGGAGGTCTATGGCTACACCTTC
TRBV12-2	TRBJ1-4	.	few	CASRLGTGVLFRSDEKLFF	TGTGCAAGTCGCTTGGGGACAGGGGTCCTCTTTCGGAGCGATGAAAAACTGTTTTTT
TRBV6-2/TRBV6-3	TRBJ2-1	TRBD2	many	CASSYSGLAGGGEQFF	TGTGCCAGCAGTTACTCGGGACTAGCGGGAGGGGGTGAGCAGTTCTTC
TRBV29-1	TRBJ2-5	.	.	CSVGTQETQYF	TGCAGCGTTGGGACCCAAGAGACCCAGTACTTC
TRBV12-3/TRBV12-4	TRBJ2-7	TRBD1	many	CASSPPTGSSYEQYF	TGTGCCAGCAGCCCACCGACAGGGAGCTCCTACGAGCAGTACTTC
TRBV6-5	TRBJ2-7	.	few	CASSKLGTEQYF	TGTGCCAGCAGCAAGTTGGGCACCGAGCAGTACTTC
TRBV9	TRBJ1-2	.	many	CASSVASYNYGYTF	TGTGCCAGCAGCGTAGCTTCGTATAACTATGGCTACACCTTC
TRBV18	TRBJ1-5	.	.	CASSPDSFGNQPQHF	TGTGCCAGCTCACCGGACAGCTTTGGCAATCAGCCCCAGCATTTT
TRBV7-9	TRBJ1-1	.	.	CASSKYRREQDEAFF	TGTGCCAGCAGCAAGTACAGGCGAGAGCAGGATGAAGCTTTCTTT
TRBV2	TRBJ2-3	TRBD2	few	CASFLGLAGTQYF	TGTGCCAGCTTCCTTGGACTAGCGGGAACGCAGTATTTT
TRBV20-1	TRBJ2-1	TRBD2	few	CSATGGAALDEQFF	TGCAGTGCAACGGGGGGAGCCGCCCTCGATGAGCAGTTCTTC
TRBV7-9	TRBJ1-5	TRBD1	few	CASSAESGQGASVSNQPQHF	TGTGCCAGCAGCGCAGAGTCCGGACAGGGGGCGAGCGTTAGCAATCAGCCCCAGCATTTT
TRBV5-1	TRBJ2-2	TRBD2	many	CASSSSTGTITGELFF	TGCGCCAGCAGCTCATCGACCGGGACTATCACCGGGGAGCTGTTTTTT
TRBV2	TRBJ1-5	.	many	CASSETEGHQPQHF	TGTGCCAGCAGTGAAACCGAGGGGCATCAGCCCCAGCATTTT
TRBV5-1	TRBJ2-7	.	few	CASSRGRENYPGSYEQYF	TGCGCCAGCTCAAGGGGCAGGGAGAACTATCCTGGGTCCTACGAGCAGTACTTC
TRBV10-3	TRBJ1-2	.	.	CAITSSIDYGYTF	TGTGCCATCACTTCAAGCATCGACTATGGCTACACCTTC
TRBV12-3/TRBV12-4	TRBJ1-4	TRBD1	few	CASSSRDSHLVGEKLFF	TGTGCCAGCAGTTCCCGGGACAGCCATTTGGTGGGGGAAAAACTGTTTTTT
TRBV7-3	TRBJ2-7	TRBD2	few	CASRFFGTGTSGATYEQYF	TGTGCCAGCAGGTTTTTTGGGACCGGGACTAGCGGAGCTACCTACGAGCAGTACTTC
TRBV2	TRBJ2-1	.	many	CASVAETYNEQFF	TGTGCCAGCGTAGCGGAAACCTACAATGAGCAGTTCTTC
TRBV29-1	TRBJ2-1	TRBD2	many	CSAKGFLAADNEQFF	TGCAGCGCTAAGGGCTTTCTAGCGGCCGACAATGAGCAGTTCTTC
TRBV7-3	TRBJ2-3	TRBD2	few	CASSLLPGLVRTDTQYF	TGTGCCAGCAGCTTACTACCGGGACTAGTGAGAACAGATACGCAGTATTTT
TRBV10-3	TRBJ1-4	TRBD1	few	CAIKGTGTEKLFF	TGTGCCATCAAAGGGACAGGGACTGAAAAACTGTTTTTT
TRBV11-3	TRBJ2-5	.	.	CASSSTPSETQYF	TGTGCCAGCAGCTCGACCCCGTCGGAGACCCAGTACTTC
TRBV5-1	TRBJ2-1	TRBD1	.	CASSLAFRTGGNEQFF	TGCGCCAGCAGCTTGGCCTTCAGGACAGGGGGGAATGAGCAGTTCTTC